This TCR beta chain was recovered during a study of blood T cell repertoires in COVID-19. About the study: Sites across the United States, Italy and Spain contributed samples from acute and convalescent COVID-19. T cells, B-cell-depleted T cells, or PBMCs provided the cDNA or gDNA that served as material.

Original handling: Amplification of reference gene primers provided the estimated nucleated cell counts. The method was immunoSEQ multiplex PCR; TCRdb's version includes in-frame clones alone and lacks a portion of them. V, J and clone size derive from that table, while D and trimming were established from the DNA sequence. The sample has over 80,000 clones; 65% to 85% are singletons. V shed 1 base and J shed 6 bases, with 9 bases lying between them. There are 13 residues in the CDR3. CDR1 is SGDLS, CDR2 YYNGEE, per germline. The chain couples TRBV9 to TRBJ2-3; no clear D gene. This receptor was obtained from a woman between 55 and 75 years old with acute or convalescent COVID-19. Sequenced input: peripheral blood. Here the CDR3 DNA reads TGTGCCAGCAGCGTACGCGTTTCCGATACGCAGTATTTT. It specifies CASSVRVSDTQYF.